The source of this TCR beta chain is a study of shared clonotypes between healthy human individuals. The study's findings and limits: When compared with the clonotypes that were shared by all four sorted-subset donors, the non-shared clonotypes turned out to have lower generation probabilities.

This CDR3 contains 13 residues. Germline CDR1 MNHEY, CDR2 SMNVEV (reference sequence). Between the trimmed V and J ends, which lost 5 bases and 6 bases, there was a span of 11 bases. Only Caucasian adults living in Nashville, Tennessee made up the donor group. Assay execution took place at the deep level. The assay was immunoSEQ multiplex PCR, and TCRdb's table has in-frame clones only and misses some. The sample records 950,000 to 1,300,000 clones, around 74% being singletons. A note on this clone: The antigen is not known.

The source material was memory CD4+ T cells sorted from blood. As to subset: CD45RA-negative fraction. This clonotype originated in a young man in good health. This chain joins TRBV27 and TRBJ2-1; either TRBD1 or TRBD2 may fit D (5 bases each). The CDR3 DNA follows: TGTGCCAGCAGTAGGGAGAGGGGCAATGAGCAGTTCTTC. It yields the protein CASSRERGNEQFF.